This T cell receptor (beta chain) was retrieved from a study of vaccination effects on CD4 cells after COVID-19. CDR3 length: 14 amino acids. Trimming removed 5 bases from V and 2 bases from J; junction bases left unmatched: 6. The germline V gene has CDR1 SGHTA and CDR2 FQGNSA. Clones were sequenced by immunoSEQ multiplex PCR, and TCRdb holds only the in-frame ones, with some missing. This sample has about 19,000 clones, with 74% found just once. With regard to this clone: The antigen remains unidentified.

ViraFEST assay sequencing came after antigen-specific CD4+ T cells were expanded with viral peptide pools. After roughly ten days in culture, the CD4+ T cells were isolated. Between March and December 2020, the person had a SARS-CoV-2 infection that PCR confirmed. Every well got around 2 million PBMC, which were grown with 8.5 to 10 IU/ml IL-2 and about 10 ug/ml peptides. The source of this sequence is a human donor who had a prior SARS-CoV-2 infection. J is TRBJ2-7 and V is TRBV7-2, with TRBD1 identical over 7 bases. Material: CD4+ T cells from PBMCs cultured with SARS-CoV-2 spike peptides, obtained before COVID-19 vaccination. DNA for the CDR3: TGTGCCAGCAGCCCGCGGACAGGTACCTACGAGCAGTACTTC. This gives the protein CASSPRTGTYEQYF.